This TCR beta chain was profiled in a study of blood T cells in healthy people across ages. V gave up 9 bases and J gave up 6 bases, with 21 bases separating them. Germline loops: CDR1 ENHRY, CDR2 SYGVKD. The CDR3 covers 14 residues. Sample-barcoded 5' priming and a J-beta primer mix drove a second PCR of roughly 6 to 12 cycles. Using its own MiXCR run on the 5' RACE reads, TCRdb lists one record per CDR3 protein. The table shows more than 1 million distinct CDR3 sequences, with 40% to 45% occurring only once. The source material was blood. The receptor was derived from an older woman in good health. This chain joins TRBV10-3 and TRBJ2-7; no definite D call. The CDR3 DNA is TGTGCCATTCGACGTGAACTTGGCTGGGGCGAGCAGTACTTC. This codes for CAIRRELGWGEQYF.